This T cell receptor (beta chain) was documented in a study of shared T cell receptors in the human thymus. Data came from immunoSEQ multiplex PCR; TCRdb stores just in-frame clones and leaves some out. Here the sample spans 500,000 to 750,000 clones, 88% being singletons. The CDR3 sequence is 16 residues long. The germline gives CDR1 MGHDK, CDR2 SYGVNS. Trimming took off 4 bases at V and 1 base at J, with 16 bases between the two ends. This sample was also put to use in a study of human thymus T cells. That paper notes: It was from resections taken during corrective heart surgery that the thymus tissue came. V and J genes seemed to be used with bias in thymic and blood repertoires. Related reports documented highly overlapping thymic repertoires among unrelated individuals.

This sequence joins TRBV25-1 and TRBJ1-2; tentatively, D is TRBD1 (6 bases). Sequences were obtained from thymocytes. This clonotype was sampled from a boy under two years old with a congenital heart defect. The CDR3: CASSGMAGENNYGYTF. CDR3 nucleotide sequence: TGTGCCAGCAGTGGGATGGCAGGGGAGAATAACTATGGCTACACCTTC.